The text below deals with one T cell receptor (beta chain). V dropped 2 bases and J dropped 0 bases, with 4 bases sitting between them. The germline CDR1 and CDR2 sequences are MDHEN and SYDVKM. The CDR3 loop spans 14 amino acids. The source of the sample is a study of blood T cell repertoires in COVID-19. Authors' processing steps: Using reference gene primer amplification, nucleated cell counts were estimated. Measured with immunoSEQ multiplex PCR; TCRdb has only the in-frame clones, and not every one. Clone size and V and J calls were adopted from that table, with D and trimming inferred from the DNA. The sample holds 200,000 to 300,000 clones; around nine tenths are singletons and the top ten take approximately 5.1%.

The chain links TRBV28 to TRBJ2-2, with D uncertain. The sample comprised peripheral blood. This receptor was taken from an older woman with COVID-19, enrolled during active disease. CDR3 sequence reads: CASSLPSNTGELFF. The CDR3 DNA is TGTGCCAGCAGTTTACCCTCGAACACCGGGGAGCTGTTTTTT.